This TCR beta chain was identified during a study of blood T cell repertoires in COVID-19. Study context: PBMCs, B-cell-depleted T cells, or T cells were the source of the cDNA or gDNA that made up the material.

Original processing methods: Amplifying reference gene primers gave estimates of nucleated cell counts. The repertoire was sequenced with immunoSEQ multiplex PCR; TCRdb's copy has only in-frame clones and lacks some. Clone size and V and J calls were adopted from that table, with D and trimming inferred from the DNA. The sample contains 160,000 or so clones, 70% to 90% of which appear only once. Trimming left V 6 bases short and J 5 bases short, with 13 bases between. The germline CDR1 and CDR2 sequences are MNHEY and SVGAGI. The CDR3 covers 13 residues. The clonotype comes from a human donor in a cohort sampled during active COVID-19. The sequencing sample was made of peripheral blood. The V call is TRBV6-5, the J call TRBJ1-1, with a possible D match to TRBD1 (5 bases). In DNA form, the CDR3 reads TGTGCCAGCAGCCTTCGCGGGGGAACTGAAGCTTTCTTT. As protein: CASSLRGGTEAFF.